These 17 T cell receptor beta chains originate from one sample sequenced in a study of beta chain features in type 1 diabetes. The isolated RNA, all of it, was reverse transcribed, so expressed TCRB transcripts were what got sequenced. Generated by immunoSEQ multiplex PCR, the TCRdb table keeps only in-frame clones and is missing some. The data hold about 620,000 clones, with 15% to 19% observed a single time. The sequencing sample was made of naive CD4+ T cells from blood. The receptors come from a man in his late teens or twenties in good health.

The genes are TRBV27 and TRBJ1-5, with D possibly being TRBD1 (5 bases). Looked up from germline, CDR1 is MNHEY and CDR2 is SMNVEV (reference sequence). Trimming cost V 3 bases and J 1 base, with 7 bases left between them. The CDR3 is made up of 14 amino acids. CDR3 sequence (DNA): TGTGCCAGCAGTTTTGAGGGGAGCAATCAGCCCCAGCATTTT. As protein: CASSFEGSNQPQHF.

This clone was seen only a few times. The chain couples TRBV5-4 to TRBJ2-2, with D perhaps matching TRBD2 (5 bases). This CDR3 spans 15 amino acids. V was trimmed by 2 bases and J by 7 bases, leaving 15 bases between them. The germline V gene has CDR1 SGHNT and CDR2 YYREEE (reference sequence). This CDR3 reads CASSLGELRGGELFF. The CDR3, as DNA: TGTGCCAGCAGCTTAGGCGAATTACGGGGCGGGGAGCTGTTTTTT.

The gene calls are TRBV6-6 and TRBJ1-5, with a weak D call TRBD1 (5 bases). The CDR3 spans 14 residues. Germline CDR1 MNHNY, CDR2 SVGAGI (reference sequence). Deletions cut 11 bases from V and 6 bases from J, with 20 bases between. The CDR3 nucleotides read TGTGCCGCTTGCACACAGGCGGGGCTTCAGCCCCAGCATTTT. Translated: CAACTQAGLQPQHF.

The genes are TRBV7-9 and TRBJ2-4, with D possibly TRBD2 on 6 matching bases. The V end was cut by 3 bases, the J end by 9 bases, with 6 bases between. Germline V gives CDR1 SEHNR, CDR2 FQNEAQ (reference sequence). This CDR3 region has 11 residues. CDR3 in amino acids: CASSLGGIQYF. As DNA, the CDR3 is TGTGCCAGCAGCTTGGGGGGCATTCAGTACTTC.

The chain is built from TRBV2 and TRBJ2-3; tentatively, D is TRBD2 (6 bases). CDR1 and CDR2 (germline): SNHLY, FYNNEI. The V gene lost 2 bases and the J gene lost 1 base, with 10 bases spanning the gap. This CDR3 has 15 amino acids. CDR3 nucleotides: TGTGCCAGCAGTGAAAGGGAGGACGGCACAGATACGCAGTATTTT. Its translation: CASSEREDGTDTQYF.

This clone was found a few times. This chain joins TRBV4-3 and TRBJ1-2; the D gene is possibly TRBD1 (5 bases). The germline CDR1 and CDR2 sequences are LGHNA and YSLEER. Between the trimmed V and J ends, which lost 2 bases and 4 bases, there was a span of 14 bases. The CDR3 is made up of 15 amino acids. The CDR3 DNA is TGCGCCAGCAGCCAAAAACGGGACTTAGGCTATGGCTACACCTTC. It codes for CASSQKRDLGYGYTF.

The chain links TRBV18 to TRBJ2-1, with D unclear. The germline CDR1 and CDR2 sequences are KGHSH and LQKENI. Trimming took off 2 bases at V and 5 bases at J, with 13 bases between the two ends. The CDR3 contains 15 residues. The CDR3 DNA sequence: TGTGCCAGCTCACCAAGGTACGGAGAGGACAATGAGCAGTTCTTC. It translates to CASSPRYGEDNEQFF.

A few counts support this clone. The J gene is TRBJ2-7, the V gene TRBV19; 12 bases align to TRBD1. The CDR3 extends over 16 amino acids. Germline values: CDR1 LNHDA, CDR2 SQIVND (reference sequence). Trimming cost V 1 base and J 6 bases; bases outside gene matches: 7. The CDR3 coding sequence is TGTGCCAGTAGTATAGCCCGTGGGACAGGGGGCGGCGAGCAGTACTTC. Its translation: CASSIARGTGGGEQYF.

This clone showed up just a few times. This chain connects TRBV28 to TRBJ1-1, with TRBD1 as a possible D gene (5 bases). In germline, CDR1 is MDHEN, CDR2 SYDVKM. V lost 10 bases to trimming and J lost 9 bases, with 24 bases between them. CDR3 length: 14 residues. The CDR3 DNA is TGTGCCACTAAGTTTTCGGGGCAGATCCCCAAAGCTTTCTTT. Amino acid sequence: CATKFSGQIPKAFF.

This chain links TRBV19 with TRBJ1-5; D may be TRBD1 (6 bases). The CDR3 contains 12 residues. Germline CDR1 is LNHDA and CDR2 is SQIVND (reference sequence). With 5 bases removed from V and 5 bases from J, the gap between germline ends came to 7 bases. CDR3 residues: CASSGGHQPQHF. CDR3 in DNA: TGTGCCAGTAGTGGGGGGCATCAGCCCCAGCATTTT.

This clone came up a few times. The chain links TRBV10-3 to TRBJ2-7; the match to TRBD1 covers 9 bases. This CDR3 region has 14 residues. J was trimmed by 2 bases and V by 4 bases; bases with no gene match: 3. CDR1 is ENHRY, CDR2 SYGVKD, per germline. The CDR3 spells CAISGRDRAYEQYF. The CDR3 DNA follows: TGTGCCATCAGTGGCCGGGACAGGGCCTACGAGCAGTACTTC.

This clone has more than one count but fewer than ten. The chain links TRBV30 to TRBJ1-5; D remains unclear. The CDR3 covers 13 residues. The V end was cut by 2 bases, the J end by 1 base, with 6 bases between. CDR1 GTSNPN and CDR2 SVGIG come from the germline V gene (reference sequence). In nucleotides, the CDR3 is TGTGCCTGGAGTATCAGGAGCAATCAGCCCCAGCATTTT. Translation gives CAWSIRSNQPQHF.

The chain combines TRBV5-1 with TRBJ2-5; 7 positions match TRBD2. From germline, CDR1 is SGHRS and CDR2 YFSETQ. V lost 0 bases and J lost 5; bases outside the gene matches: 4. The CDR3 consists of 14 residues. CDR3 DNA sequence: TGCGCCAGCAGCTTGGAGCGGGGTACGGAGACCCAGTACTTC. Translating it yields CASSLERGTETQYF.

This clone has only a few counts. This chain links TRBV5-4 with TRBJ2-7; D ambiguous. Between the trimmed V and J ends, which lost 4 bases and 3 bases, there was a span of 17 bases. Germline CDR1 is SGHNT and CDR2 is YYREEE (reference sequence). CDR3 size: 15 residues. This CDR3 is CASSAPGNRNYEQYF. CDR3 DNA: TGTGCCAGCAGCGCACCGGGCAACCGCAACTACGAGCAGTACTTC.

The gene calls are TRBV5-6 and TRBJ1-3, with D unresolved. Deletions cut 3 bases from V and 2 bases from J, with 0 bases between. This CDR3 is built from 11 residues. The germline V gene has CDR1 SGHDT and CDR2 YYEEEE. CDR3 sequence (DNA): TGTGCCAGCAGCTCTGGAAACACCATATATTTT. As protein: CASSSGNTIYF.

This clone was seen a handful of times. The V and J genes are TRBV7-2 and TRBJ1-2; the D gene is possibly TRBD1 (6 bases). The CDR3 length is 13 residues. V shed 5 bases and J shed 6 bases, with 13 bases lying between them. CDR1 and CDR2 (germline): SGHTA, FQGNSA. As DNA, the CDR3 is TGTGCCAGCAGCGGGCAGGGGTGGCATGGCTACACCTTC. Encoded protein: CASSGQGWHGYTF.

The rearrangement links TRBV7-2 to TRBJ2-7; the D is unclear. The length of the CDR3 is 15 residues. Germline V gives CDR1 SGHTA, CDR2 FQGNSA. V lost 5 bases, J lost 0 bases, and 14 bases lay in between. In nucleotides, the CDR3 is TGTGCCAGCAGCGTCCGATCCGCGTTCTCCTACGAGCAGTACTTC. Amino acid sequence: CASSVRSAFSYEQYF.